Below, 2 T cell receptor beta chains from the same sample are listed, as sequenced in a study of breast tumors, draining lymph nodes, adjacent tissues. TCRdb reanalysed the multiplex PCR reads using MiXCR and keeps one entry per CDR3 protein. The sample contains approximately 63,000 distinct CDR3 sequences, approximately 62% of which appear only once. Sequencing used breast tumor tissue. These receptor sequences come from a female donor with breast cancer. Some clones in this sample may be carry-over from other donors' samples.

About this clonotype: At one end the junction does not follow the germline gene, possibly because of a read error. The chain combines TRBV24-1 with TRBJ1-5; 7 positions agree with TRBD1. The V gene's germline CDR1 is KGHDR and CDR2 SFDVKD. CDR3 length: 12 residues. As DNA, the CDR3 is TGCAGTGCTTCCAGGGGGTACCAGCCCCAGCATTTT. This gives the protein CSASRGYQPQHF.

The table lists this clonotype with many counts. This chain connects TRBV7-9 to TRBJ2-3; 14 positions match TRBD2. CDR3 length equals 19 residues. Germline lookup yields CDR1 SEHNR and CDR2 FQNEAQ (reference sequence). V dropped 8 bases and J dropped 4; count of bases not matched to a gene: 17. Here the CDR3 reads CASLSTAGTSGRVADTQYF. CDR3 DNA sequence: TGTGCCAGCCTTTCGACAGCCGGGACTAGCGGGAGAGTCGCAGATACGCAGTATTTT.